This entry lists 3 T cell receptor beta chains sequenced from one sample in a study of blood T cells in healthy people across ages. A J-beta primer mix and a sample-barcoded 5' primer were used in a second PCR of roughly 6 to 11 cycles. TCRdb called the 5' RACE reads again in MiXCR, with one record for every CDR3 protein. The data show hundreds of thousands of distinct CDR3 sequences, with about 48% seen just once and around an eighth held by the top ten. The specimen sequenced was blood. These receptors came from a young man in good health.

The genes are TRBV2 and TRBJ2-3; 7 bases agree with TRBD2. Germline V gene data show CDR1 as SNHLY and CDR2 as FYNNEI. With 3 bases clipped from V and 2 bases from J, the junction kept 8 bases outside the gene matches. The CDR3 extends over 16 amino acids. The CDR3 here is CASSEESGVLTDTQYF. The CDR3 DNA reads TGTGCCAGCAGTGAGGAGAGCGGGGTGCTCACAGATACGCAGTATTTT.

The chain links TRBV28 to TRBJ2-1, with TRBD1 identical over 7 bases. Trimming took 10 bases from V and 8 from J; bases not matched to a gene: 14. The CDR3 sequence is 14 residues long. CDR1 is MDHEN, CDR2 SYDVKM, per germline. The CDR3 coding sequence is TGTGCCACCCTAACGGGACAGACTCACGATGAGCAGTTCTTC. Protein: CATLTGQTHDEQFF. Supplemented by reference TRBV28 and TRBJ2-1, the full variable domain reads DVKVTQSSRYLVKRTGEKVFLECVQDMDHENMFWYRQDPGLGLRLIYFSYDVKMKEKGDIPEGYSVSREKKERFSLILESASTNQTSMYLCATLTGQTHDEQFFGPGTRLTVL.

The V and J genes are TRBV29-1 and TRBJ2-7; D is perhaps TRBD2 (6 bases). From germline, CDR1 is SQVTM and CDR2 ANQGSEA. The V end was cut by 4 bases, the J end by 9 bases, with 13 bases between. The CDR3 loop spans 11 amino acids. The CDR3 spells CSVVDRAGQYF. The CDR3 DNA reads TGCAGCGTTGTAGACAGAGCGGGGCAGTACTTC.